This T cell receptor (beta chain) was documented in a study of shared T cell receptors in the human thymus. The CDR3 runs to 14 residues. V lost 3 bases and J 10 bases, leaving 13 bases between the germline ends. Germline CDR1 is LNHDA and CDR2 is SQIVND (reference sequence). TCRdb keeps only in-frame clones here, not all; method: immunoSEQ multiplex PCR. The table records approximately 730,000 clones, 80% to 90% of them present only once. These data also formed part of another study, on human thymus T cells. This second study notes: Corrective heart surgery yielded resections, and these provided the thymus tissue. Apparent skewing of V and J gene usage characterized both thymic and blood repertoires. Related work found strong thymic repertoire overlap between unrelated individuals.

Sequenced sample: thymocytes. The rearrangement links TRBV19 to TRBJ1-6; D is perhaps TRBD1 (5 bases). This TCR derives from a girl under three years old with a congenital heart defect. The DNA for the CDR3 is TGTGCCAGTAGTATTCCCTCCCGGGGGTCACCCCTCCACTTT. This gives the protein CASSIPSRGSPLHF.